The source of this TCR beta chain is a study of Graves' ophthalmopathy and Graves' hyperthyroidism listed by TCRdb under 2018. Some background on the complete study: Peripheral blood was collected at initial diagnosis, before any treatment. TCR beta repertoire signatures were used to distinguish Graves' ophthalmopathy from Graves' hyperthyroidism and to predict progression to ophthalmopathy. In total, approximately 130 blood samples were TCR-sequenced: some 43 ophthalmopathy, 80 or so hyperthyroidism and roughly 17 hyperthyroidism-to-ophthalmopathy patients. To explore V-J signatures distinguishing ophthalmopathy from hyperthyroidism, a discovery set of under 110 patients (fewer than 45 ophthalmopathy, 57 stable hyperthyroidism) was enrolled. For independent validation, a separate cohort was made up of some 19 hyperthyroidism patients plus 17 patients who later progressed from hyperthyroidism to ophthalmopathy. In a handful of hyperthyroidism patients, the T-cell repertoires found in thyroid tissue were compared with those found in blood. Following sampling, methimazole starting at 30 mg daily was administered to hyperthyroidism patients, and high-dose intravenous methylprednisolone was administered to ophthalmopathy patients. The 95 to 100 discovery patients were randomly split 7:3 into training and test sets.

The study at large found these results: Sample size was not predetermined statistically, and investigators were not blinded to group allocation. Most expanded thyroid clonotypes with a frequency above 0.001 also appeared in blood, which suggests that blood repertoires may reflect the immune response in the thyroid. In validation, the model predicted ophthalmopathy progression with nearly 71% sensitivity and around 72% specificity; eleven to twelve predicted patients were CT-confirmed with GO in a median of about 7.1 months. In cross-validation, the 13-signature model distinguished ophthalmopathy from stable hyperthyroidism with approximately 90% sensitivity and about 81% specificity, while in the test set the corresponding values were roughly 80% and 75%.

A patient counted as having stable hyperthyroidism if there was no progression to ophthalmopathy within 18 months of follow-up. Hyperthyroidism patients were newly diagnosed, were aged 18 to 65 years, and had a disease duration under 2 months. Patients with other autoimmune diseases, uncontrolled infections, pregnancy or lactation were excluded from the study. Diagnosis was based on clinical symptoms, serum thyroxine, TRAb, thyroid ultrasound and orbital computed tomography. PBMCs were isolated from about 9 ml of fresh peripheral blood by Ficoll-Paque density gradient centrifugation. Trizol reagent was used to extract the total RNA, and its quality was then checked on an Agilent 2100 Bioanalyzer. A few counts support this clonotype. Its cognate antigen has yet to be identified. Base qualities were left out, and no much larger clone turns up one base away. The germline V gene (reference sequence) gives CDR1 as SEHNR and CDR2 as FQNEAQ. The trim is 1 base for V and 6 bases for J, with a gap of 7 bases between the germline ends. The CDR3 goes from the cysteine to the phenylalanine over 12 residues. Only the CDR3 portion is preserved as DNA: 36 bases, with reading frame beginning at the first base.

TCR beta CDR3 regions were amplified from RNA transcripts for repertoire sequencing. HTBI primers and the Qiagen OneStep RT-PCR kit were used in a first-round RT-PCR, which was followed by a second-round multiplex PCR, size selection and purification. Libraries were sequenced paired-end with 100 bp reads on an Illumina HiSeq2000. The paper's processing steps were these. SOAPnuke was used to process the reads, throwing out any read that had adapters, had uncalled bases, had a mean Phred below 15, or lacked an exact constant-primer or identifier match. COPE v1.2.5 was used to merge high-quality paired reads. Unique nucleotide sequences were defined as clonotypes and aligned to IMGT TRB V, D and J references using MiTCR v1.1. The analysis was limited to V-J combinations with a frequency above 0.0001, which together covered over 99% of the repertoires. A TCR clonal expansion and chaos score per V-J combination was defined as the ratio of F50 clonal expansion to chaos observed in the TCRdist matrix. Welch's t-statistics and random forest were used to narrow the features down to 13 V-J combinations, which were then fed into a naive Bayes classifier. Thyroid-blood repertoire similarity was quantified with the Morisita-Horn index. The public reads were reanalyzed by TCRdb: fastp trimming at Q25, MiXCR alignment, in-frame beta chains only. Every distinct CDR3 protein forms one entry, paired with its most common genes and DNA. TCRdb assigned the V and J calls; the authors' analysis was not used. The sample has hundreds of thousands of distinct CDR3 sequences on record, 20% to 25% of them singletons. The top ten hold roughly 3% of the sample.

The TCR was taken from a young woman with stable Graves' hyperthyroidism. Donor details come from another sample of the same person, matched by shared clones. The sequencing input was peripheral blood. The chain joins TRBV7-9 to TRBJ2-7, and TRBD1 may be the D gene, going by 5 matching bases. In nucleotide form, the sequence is TGTGCCAGCAGCTTAGAGGGGTCCGAGCAGTACTTC. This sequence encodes CASSLEGSEQYF.